This T cell receptor beta chain was recovered during a study of identical twins. With template switching, a universal primer site was added, and the cDNA carried unique molecular identifiers. TCRdb reprocessed the 5' RACE reads via MiXCR and lists one record per CDR3 protein. Of about 700,000 distinct CDR3 sequences listed, roughly 6.2% are singletons. This CDR3 spans 15 amino acids. Per germline, CDR1 SGHDN and CDR2 FVKESK. The V end lost 4 bases, the J end lost 11 bases, and 23 bases lay between the germline ends. The sequence derives from a man younger than 35 in good health. The genes are TRBV14 and TRBJ1-1; TRBD1 might be the D (5 bases). The sample was naive T cells sorted from blood. The CDR3 region is CASSPVSRGTRRAFF. The CDR3 nucleotides are TGTGCCAGCAGCCCCGTTAGTCGGGGGACCCGCAGGGCTTTCTTT. Variable domain in full (rest from reference TRBV14 and TRBJ1-1): EAGVTQFPSHSVIEKGQTVTLRCDPISGHDNLYWYRRVMGKEIKFLLHFVKESKQDESGMPNNRFLAERTGGTYSTLKVQPAELEDSGVYFCASSPVSRGTRRAFFGQGTRLTVV.